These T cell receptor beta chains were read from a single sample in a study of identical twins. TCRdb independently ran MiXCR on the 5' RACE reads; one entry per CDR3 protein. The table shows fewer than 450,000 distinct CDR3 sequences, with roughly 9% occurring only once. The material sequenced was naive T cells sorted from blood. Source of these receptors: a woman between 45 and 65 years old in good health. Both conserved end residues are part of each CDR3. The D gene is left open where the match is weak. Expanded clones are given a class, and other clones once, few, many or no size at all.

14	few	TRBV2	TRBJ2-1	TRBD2	CASTPGLPYNEQFF	TGTGCCAGTACACCGGGACTACCGTACAATGAGCAGTTCTTC
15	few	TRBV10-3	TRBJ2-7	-	CAISESVGTFYEQYF	TGTGCCATCAGTGAGTCAGTGGGGACCTTCTACGAGCAGTACTTC
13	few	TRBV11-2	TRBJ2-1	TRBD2	CASRLASGNEQFF	TGTGCCAGCCGCCTGGCTAGCGGCAATGAGCAGTTCTTC
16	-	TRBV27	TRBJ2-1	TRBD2	CASSFVGLAGGGEQFF	TGTGCCAGCAGTTTTGTGGGACTAGCGGGAGGAGGTGAGCAGTTCTTC
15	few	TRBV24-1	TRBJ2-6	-	CATSDTYSGANVLTF	TGTGCCACCAGTGACACCTACTCTGGGGCCAACGTCCTGACTTTC
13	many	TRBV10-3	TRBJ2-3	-	CAISPLGGSMQYF	TGTGCCATCAGCCCCCTGGGGGGTTCGATGCAGTATTTT
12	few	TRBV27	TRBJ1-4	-	CASSDSGRKLFF	TGTGCCAGCAGCGACAGTGGTCGAAAACTGTTTTTT
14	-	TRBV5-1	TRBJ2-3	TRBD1	CASSGGADTDTQYF	TGCGCCAGTTCAGGGGGCGCTGACACAGATACGCAGTATTTT
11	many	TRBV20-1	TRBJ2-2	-	CSAHYTGELFF	TGCAGTGCTCATTACACCGGGGAGCTGTTTTTT
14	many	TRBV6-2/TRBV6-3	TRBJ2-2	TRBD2	CASRGTSATGELFF	TGTGCCAGCAGAGGGACTAGCGCCACTGGGGAGCTGTTTTTT
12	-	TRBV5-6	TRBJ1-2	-	CASSFSGNAYTF	TGTGCCAGCAGCTTCTCAGGGAACGCCTACACCTTC